This T cell receptor beta chain was sequenced in a study of T cells in Graves' hyperthyroidism and ophthalmopathy. TCR beta CDR3 region amplification was performed from RNA transcripts. Primed by the HTBI set, a first-round RT-PCR was run on the TCR CDR3. From the multiplex PCR reads, TCRdb called clonotypes with MiXCR, one entry per CDR3 protein. Found here are 450,000 to 600,000 distinct CDR3 sequences, around 15% of them singletons; the top ten hold about 15%. The study, taken as a whole, reports: Separation of ophthalmopathy from stable hyperthyroidism was achieved by a 13 V-J model.

This clonotype has a count of ten or more. Its antigen is not known. The PBMCs studied were ones that came from 10 ml fresh peripheral blood. Deletions cut 4 bases from V and 3 bases from J, with 13 bases between. The CDR3 consists of 15 residues. Germline V lookup: CDR1 SGHVS, CDR2 FQNEAQ. This receptor was taken from a woman between 40 and 50 years old with Graves' hyperthyroidism. Specimen: blood. The rearrangement links TRBV7-8 to TRBJ2-1, with no clear D. The CDR3 region has the DNA TGTGCCAGCAGCTCCTCCCCCGGGCACTACAATGAGCAGTTCTTC. This codes for CASSSSPGHYNEQFF.